Sequencing of this TCR beta chain was carried out in a study of blood T cell repertoires in COVID-19. Clones were sequenced by immunoSEQ multiplex PCR, and TCRdb holds only the in-frame ones, with some missing. The data show a few hundred thousand clones, with under 95% seen just once and around 20% held by the top ten. This clone showed up just once. V lost 0 bases and J lost 3, with 9 bases in between. CDR1 and CDR2 from the germline V gene are SGHRS and YFSETQ. This CDR3 has 14 residues. Sequences were obtained from PBMCs or T cells enriched from blood (not recorded which). This TCR came from a woman aged 30 to 39 who had recovered from COVID-19. This chain uses TRBV5-1 with TRBJ2-5, with a tentative D call TRBD1 (6 bases). As DNA, the CDR3 is TGCGCCAGCAGCTTGGCGGGACAAAAAGAGACCCAGTACTTC. It is translated as CASSLAGQKETQYF.